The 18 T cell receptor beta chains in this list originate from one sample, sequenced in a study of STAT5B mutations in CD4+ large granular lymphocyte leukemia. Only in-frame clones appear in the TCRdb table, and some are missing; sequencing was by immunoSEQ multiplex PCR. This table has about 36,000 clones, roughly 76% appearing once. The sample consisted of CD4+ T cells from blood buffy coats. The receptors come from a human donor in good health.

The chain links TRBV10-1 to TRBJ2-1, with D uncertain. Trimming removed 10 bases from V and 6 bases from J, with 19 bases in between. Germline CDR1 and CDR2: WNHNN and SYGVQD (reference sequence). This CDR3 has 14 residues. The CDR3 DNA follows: TGCGCCACCTCGCCGCTCCGGGCCAGCAATGAGCAGTTCTTC. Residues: CATSPLRASNEQFF.

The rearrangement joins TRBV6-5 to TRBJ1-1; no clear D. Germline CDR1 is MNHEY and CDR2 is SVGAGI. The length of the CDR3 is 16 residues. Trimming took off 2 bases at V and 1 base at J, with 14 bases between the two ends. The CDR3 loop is CASSYLNTARNTEAFF. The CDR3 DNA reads TGTGCCAGCAGTTACCTAAACACTGCCCGGAACACTGAAGCTTTCTTT.

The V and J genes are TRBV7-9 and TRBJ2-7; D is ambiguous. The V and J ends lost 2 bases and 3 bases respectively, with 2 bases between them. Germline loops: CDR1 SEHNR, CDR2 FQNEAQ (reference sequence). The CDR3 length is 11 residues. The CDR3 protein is CASSLLYEQYF. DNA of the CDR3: TGTGCCAGCAGCTTACTCTACGAGCAGTACTTC.

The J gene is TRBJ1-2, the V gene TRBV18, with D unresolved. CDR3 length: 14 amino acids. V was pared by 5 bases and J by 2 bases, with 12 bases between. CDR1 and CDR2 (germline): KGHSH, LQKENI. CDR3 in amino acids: CASSKGGVNYGYTF. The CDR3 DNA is TGTGCCAGCTCAAAAGGCGGGGTGAACTATGGCTACACCTTC. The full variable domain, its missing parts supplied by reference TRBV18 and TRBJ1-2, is NAGVMQNPRHLVRRRGQEARLRCSPMKGHSHVYWYRQLPEEGLKFMVYLQKENIIDESGMPKERFSAEFPKEGPSILRIQQVVRGDSAAYFCASSKGGVNYGYTFGSGTRLTVV.

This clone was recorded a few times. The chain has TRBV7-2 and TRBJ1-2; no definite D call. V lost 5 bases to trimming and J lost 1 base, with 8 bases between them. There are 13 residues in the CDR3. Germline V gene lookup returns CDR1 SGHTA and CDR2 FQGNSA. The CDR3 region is CASSHTFNYGYTF. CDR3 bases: TGTGCCAGCAGCCACACGTTTAACTATGGCTACACCTTC.

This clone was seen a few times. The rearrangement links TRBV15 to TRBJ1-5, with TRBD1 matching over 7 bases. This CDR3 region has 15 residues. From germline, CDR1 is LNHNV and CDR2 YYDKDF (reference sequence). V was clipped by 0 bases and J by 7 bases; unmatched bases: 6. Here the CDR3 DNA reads TGTGCCACCAGCAGAGATGGGCAGGGGGTGCAGCCCCAGCATTTT. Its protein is CATSRDGQGVQPQHF.

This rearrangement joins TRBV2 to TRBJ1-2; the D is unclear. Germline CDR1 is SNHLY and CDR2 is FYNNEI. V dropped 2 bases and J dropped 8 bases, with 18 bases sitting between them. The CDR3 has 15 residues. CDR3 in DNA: TGTGCCAGCAGTGAAAAAGGAGGCAGATTATCGGGCTACACCTTC. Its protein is CASSEKGGRLSGYTF.

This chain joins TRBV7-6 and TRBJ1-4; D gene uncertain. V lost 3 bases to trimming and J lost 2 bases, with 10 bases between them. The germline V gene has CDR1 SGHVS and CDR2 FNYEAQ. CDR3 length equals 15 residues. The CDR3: CASSFLLGTNEKLFF. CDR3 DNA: TGTGCCAGCAGCTTTCTCCTGGGTACTAATGAAAAACTGTTTTTT.

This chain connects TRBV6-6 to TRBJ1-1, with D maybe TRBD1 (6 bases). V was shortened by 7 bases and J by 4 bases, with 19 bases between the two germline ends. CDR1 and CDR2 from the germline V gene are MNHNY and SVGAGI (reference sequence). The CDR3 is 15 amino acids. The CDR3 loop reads CASTSAVEGGTEAFF. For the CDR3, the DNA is TGTGCCAGCACCTCCGCCGTAGAGGGGGGCACTGAAGCTTTCTTT.

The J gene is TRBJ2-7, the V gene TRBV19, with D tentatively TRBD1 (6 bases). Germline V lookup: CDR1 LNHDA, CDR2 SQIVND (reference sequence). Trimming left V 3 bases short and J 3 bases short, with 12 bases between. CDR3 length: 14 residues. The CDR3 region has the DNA TGTGCCAGTAGTATGTCAGGGGACCTCTACGAGCAGTACTTC. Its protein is CASSMSGDLYEQYF.

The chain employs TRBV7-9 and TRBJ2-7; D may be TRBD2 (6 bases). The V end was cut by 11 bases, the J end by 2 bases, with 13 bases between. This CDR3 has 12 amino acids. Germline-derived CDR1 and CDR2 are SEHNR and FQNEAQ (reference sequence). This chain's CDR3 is CASGTQPYEQYF. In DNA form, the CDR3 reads TGTGCCTCCGGGACTCAGCCCTACGAGCAGTACTTC.

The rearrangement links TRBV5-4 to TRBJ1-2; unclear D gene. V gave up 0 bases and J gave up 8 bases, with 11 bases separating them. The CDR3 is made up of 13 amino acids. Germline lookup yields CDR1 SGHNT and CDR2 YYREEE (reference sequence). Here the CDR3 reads CASSLEGMSGYTF. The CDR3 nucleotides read TGTGCCAGCAGCTTGGAGGGAATGAGCGGCTACACCTTC.

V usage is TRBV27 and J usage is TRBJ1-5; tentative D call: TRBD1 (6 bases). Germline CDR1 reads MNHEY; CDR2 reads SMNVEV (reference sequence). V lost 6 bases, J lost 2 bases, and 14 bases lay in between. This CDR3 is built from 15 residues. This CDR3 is CASRATDSRNQPQHF. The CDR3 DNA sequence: TGTGCCAGCAGAGCGACGGACAGTCGCAATCAGCCCCAGCATTTT.

This CDR3 reads CANRGLGEQYF. CDR3 bases: TGTGCTAACAGGGGTCTGGGGGAGCAGTACTTC. The chain uses TRBV27 and TRBJ2-7; 7 bases line up with TRBD1. The germline CDR1 and CDR2 sequences are MNHEY and SMNVEV (reference sequence). The CDR3 length is 11 residues.

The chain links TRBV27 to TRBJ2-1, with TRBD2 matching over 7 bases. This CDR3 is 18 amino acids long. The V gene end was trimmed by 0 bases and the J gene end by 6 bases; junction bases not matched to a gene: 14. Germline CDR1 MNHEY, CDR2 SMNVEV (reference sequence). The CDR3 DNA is TGTGCCAGCAGTTTATCTCTGACGCTCAGCGGGAACCGCAATGAGCAGTTCTTC. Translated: CASSLSLTLSGNRNEQFF.

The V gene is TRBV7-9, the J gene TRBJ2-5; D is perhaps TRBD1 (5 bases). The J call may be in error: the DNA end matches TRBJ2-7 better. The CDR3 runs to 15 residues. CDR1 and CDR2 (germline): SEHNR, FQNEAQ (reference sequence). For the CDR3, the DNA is TGTGCCAGCAGCTCTCAAGCCGACAGAATCTACGAGCAGTACTTC. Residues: CASSSQADRIYEQYF.

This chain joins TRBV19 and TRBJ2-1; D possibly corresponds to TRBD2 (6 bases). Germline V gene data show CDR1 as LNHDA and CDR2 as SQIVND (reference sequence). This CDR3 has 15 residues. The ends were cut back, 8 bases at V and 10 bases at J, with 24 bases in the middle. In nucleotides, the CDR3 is TGTGCCAGTTGCCCTACCTATTCCGGGACTTCGGAGCAGTTCTTC. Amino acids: CASCPTYSGTSEQFF.

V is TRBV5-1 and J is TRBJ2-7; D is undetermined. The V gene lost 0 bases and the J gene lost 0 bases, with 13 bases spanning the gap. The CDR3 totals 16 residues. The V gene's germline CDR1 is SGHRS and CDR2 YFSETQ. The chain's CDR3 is CASSLAEDVASYEQYF. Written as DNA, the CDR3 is TGCGCCAGCAGCTTGGCCGAGGACGTCGCCTCCTACGAGCAGTACTTC.